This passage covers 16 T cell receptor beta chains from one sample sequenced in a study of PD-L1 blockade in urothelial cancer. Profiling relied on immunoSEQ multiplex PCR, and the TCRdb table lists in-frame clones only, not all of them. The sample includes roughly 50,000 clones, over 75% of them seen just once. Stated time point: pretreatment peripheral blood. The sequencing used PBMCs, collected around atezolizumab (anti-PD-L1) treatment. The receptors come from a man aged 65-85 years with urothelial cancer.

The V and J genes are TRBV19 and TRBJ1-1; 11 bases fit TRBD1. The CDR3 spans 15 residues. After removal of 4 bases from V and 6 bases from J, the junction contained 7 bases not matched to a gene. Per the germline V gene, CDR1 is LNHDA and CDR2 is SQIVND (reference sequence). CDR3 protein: CASSNKGQGASEAFF. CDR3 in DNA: TGTGCCAGTAGTAATAAAGGACAGGGGGCATCTGAAGCTTTCTTT.

DNA for the CDR3: TGTGCCAGCAGCTTGGTTCTCACCGGGGAGCTGTTTTTT. It is translated as CASSLVLTGELFF. V and J are TRBV5-5 and TRBJ2-2; no clear D. The CDR3 loop spans 13 amino acids. Trimming took 0 bases from V and 4 from J, leaving 4 bases between them. Germline lookup yields CDR1 SGHKS and CDR2 YYEKEE (reference sequence). The variable domain in full, with the rest retrieved from reference TRBV5-5 and TRBJ2-2, is DAGVTQSPTHLIKTRGQQVTLRCSPISGHKSVSWYQQVLGQGPQFIFQYYEKEERGRGNFPDRFSARQFPNYSSELNVNALLLGDSALYLCASSLVLTGELFFGEGSRLTVL.

CDR3: CASSLSQGQYEQYF. CDR3 sequence (DNA): TGTGCCAGCAGTTTATCCCAGGGGCAGTACGAGCAGTACTTC. The chain uses TRBV28 and TRBJ2-7, with a possible D match to TRBD1 (6 bases). Trimming pared 1 base from V and 4 bases from J, leaving 11 bases between. CDR1 MDHEN and CDR2 SYDVKM come from the germline V gene. This CDR3 is 14 amino acids long.

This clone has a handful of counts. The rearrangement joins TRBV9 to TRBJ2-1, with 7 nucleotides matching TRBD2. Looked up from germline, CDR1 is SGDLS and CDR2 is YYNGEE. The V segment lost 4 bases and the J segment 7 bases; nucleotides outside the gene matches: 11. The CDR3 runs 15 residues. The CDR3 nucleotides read TGTGCCAGCAGCCCACAGTTGACTAGCCGGAATGAGCAGTTCTTC. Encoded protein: CASSPQLTSRNEQFF.

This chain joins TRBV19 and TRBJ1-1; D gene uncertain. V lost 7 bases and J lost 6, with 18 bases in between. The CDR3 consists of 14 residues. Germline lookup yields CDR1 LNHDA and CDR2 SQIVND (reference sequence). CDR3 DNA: TGTGCCAGTACCGTCCTAGTTCCTAGGCCTGAAGCTTTCTTT. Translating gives CASTVLVPRPEAFF. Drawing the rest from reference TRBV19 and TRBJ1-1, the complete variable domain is DGGITQSPKYLFRKEGQNVTLSCEQNLNHDAMYWYRQDPGQGLRLIYYSQIVNDFQKGDIAEGYSVSREKKESFPLTVTSAQKNPTAFYLCASTVLVPRPEAFFGQGTRLTVV.

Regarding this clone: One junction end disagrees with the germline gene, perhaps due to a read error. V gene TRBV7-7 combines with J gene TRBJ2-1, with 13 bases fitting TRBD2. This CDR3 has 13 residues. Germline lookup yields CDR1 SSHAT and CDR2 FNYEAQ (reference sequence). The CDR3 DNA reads TGTGCTAGCAGCGAGGGACTAGCGGGGAGGCAGTTCTTC. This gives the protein CASSEGLAGRQFF.

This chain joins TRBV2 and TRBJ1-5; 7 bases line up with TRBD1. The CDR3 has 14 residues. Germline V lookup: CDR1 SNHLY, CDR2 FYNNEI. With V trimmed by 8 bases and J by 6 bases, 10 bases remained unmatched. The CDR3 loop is CASRARGEGQPQHF. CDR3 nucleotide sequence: TGTGCCAGCCGAGCCAGGGGGGAAGGTCAGCCCCAGCATTTT.

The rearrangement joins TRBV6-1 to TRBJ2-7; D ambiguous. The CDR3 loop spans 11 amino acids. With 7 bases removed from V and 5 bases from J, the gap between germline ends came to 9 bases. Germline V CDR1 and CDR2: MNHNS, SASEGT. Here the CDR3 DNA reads TGTGCCAGCATCGCAGGCCACGAGCAGTACTTC. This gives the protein CASIAGHEQYF.

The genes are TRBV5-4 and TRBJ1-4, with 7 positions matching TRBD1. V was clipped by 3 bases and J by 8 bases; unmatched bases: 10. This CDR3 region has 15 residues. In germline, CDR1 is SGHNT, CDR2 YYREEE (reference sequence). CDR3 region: CASSSYRDRGEKLFF. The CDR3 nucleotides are TGTGCCAGCAGCTCCTACCGGGACAGAGGAGAAAAACTGTTTTTT.

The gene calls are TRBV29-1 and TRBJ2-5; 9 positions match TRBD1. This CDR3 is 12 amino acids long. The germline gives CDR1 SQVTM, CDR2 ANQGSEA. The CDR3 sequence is CSAQGALETQYF. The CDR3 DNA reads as TGCAGTGCACAGGGGGCTCTAGAGACCCAGTACTTC.

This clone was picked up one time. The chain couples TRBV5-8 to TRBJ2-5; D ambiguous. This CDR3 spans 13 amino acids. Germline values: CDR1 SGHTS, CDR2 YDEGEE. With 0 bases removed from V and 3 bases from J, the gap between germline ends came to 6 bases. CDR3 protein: CASSLAEKETQYF. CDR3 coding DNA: TGTGCCAGCAGCTTGGCAGAAAAAGAGACCCAGTACTTC. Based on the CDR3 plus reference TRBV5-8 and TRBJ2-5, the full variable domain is EAGVTQSPTHLIKTRGQQATLRCSPISGHTSVYWYQQALGLGLQFLLWYDEGEERNRGNFPPRFSGRQFPNYSSELNVNALELEDSALYLCASSLAEKETQYFGPGTRLLVL.

The CDR3 region has the DNA TGTGCCAGCAGGCCCGGGACAGGGGAGAGTGGCTACACCTTC. The encoded protein is CASRPGTGESGYTF. The chain uses TRBV6-5 and TRBJ1-2; TRBD1 aligns across 10 bases. The germline V gene encodes CDR1 MNHEY and CDR2 SVGAGI. Germline trimming cut 6 bases from V and 7 bases from J; bases unmatched to any gene: 8. The CDR3 is made up of 14 amino acids.

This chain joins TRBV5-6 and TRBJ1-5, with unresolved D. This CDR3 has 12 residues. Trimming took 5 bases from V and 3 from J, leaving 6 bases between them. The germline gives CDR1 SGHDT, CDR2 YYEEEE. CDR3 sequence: CASSSVNQPQHF. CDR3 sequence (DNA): TGTGCCAGCAGTTCCGTCAATCAGCCCCAGCATTTT.

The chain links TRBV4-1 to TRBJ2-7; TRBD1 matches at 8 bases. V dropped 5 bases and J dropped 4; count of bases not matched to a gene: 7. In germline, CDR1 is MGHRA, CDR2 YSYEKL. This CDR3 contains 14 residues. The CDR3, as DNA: TGCGCCAGCAGCGTCCCCGGGACAGGTTACGAGCAGTACTTC. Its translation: CASSVPGTGYEQYF.

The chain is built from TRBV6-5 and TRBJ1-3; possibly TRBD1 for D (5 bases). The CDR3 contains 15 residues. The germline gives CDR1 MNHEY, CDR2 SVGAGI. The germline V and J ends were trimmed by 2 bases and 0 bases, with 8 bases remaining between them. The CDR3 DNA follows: TGTGCCAGCAGTTACGCGGGGCGCTCTGGAAACACCATATATTTT. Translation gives CASSYAGRSGNTIYF.

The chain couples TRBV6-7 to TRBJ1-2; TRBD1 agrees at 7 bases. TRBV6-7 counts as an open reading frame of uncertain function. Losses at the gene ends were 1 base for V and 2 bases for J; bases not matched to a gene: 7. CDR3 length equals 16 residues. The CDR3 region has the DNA TGTGCCAGCAGTTACTGGGGACAGAAAGAAAACTATGGCTACACCTTC. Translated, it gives CASSYWGQKENYGYTF.